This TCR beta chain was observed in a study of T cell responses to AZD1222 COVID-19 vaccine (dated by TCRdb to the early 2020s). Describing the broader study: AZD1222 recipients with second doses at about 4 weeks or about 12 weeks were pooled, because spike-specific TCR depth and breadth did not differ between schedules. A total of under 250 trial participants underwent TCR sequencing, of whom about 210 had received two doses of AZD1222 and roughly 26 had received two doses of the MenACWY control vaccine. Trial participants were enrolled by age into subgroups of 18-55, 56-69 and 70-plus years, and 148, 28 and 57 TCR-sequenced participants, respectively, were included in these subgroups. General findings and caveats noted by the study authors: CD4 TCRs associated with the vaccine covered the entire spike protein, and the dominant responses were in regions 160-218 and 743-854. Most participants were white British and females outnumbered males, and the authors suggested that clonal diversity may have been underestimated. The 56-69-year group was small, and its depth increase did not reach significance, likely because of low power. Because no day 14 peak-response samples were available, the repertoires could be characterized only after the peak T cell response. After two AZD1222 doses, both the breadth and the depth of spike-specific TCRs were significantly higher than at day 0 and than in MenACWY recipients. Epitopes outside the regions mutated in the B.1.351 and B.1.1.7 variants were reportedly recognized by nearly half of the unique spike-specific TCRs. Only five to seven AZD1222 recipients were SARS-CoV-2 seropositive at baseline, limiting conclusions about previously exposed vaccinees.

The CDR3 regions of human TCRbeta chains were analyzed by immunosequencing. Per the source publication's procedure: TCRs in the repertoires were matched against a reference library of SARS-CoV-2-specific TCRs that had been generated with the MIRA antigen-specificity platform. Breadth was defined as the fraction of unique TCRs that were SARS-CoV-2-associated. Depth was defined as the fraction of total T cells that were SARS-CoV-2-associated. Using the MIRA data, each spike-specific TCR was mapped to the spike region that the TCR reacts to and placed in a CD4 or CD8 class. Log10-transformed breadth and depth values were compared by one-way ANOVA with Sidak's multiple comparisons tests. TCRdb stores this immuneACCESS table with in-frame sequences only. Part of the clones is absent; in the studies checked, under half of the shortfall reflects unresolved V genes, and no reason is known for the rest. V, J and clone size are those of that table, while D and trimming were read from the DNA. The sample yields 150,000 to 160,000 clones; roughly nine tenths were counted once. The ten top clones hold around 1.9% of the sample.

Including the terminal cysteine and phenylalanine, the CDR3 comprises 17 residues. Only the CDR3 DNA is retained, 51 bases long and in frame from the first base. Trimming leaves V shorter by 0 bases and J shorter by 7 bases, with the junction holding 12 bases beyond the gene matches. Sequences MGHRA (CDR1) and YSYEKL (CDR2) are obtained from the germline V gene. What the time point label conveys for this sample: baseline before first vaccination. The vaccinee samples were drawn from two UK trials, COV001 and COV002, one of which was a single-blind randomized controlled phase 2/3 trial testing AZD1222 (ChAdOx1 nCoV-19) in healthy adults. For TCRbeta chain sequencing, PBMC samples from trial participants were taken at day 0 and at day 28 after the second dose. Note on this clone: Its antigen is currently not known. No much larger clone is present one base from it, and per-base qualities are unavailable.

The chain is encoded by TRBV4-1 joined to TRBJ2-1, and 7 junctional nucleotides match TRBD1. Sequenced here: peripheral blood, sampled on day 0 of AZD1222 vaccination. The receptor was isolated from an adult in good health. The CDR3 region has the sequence CASSQDKGAGIRNEQFF. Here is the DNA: TGCGCCAGCAGCCAAGATAAGGGGGCAGGGATTCGAAATGAGCAGTTCTTC.